This is a list of T cell receptor beta chains from one sample in a study of control samples from healthy donors and cancer patients. Data came from immunoSEQ multiplex PCR; TCRdb stores just in-frame clones and leaves some out. The sample yields over 120,000 clones, roughly 94% seen once. Sample: PBMCs. The origin of the receptors is a man between 60 and 70 years old with colorectal cancer. CDR3s include the opening cysteine and the closing phenylalanine or tryptophan. A D gene is named only where the DNA matches it firmly. The listing skips clone size in some rows; elsewhere it reads once, few, many or a size class.

j_call clone_size d_call v_call cdr3_nt cdr3_aa
TRBJ1-1 NA NA TRBV18 TGTGCCAGCTCACCTATGGGGACGTCGGCTGAGGCTTTCTTT CASSPMGTSAEAFF
TRBJ2-3 NA NA TRBV25-1 TGTGCCAGCAGAGATACGGGACGGTATTCGGATACGCAGTATTTT CASRDTGRYSDTQYF
TRBJ2-4 NA NA TRBV6-5 TGTGCCAGCAGTTCAATGAAAGCAGGGGATAAAAACATTCAGTACTTC CASSSMKAGDKNIQYF
TRBJ1-2 NA TRBD1 TRBV9 TGTGCCAGCAGCCGAACAGGGGGCGCGCGGGGCTACACCTTC CASSRTGGARGYTF
TRBJ2-2 NA NA TRBV5-6 TGTGCCAGCAGCTTGGAGGGGACCACCGGGGAGCTGTTTTTT CASSLEGTTGELFF
TRBJ2-5 NA NA TRBV20-1 TGCAGTGCTAGTCCCATGGAGGTAGAGACCCAGTACTTC CSASPMEVETQYF
TRBJ2-5 NA NA TRBV12-3/TRBV12-4 TGTGCCAGCAGTGAAAAAGAGACCCAGTACTTC CASSEKETQYF
TRBJ1-6 NA TRBD1 TRBV5-1 TGCGCCAGCAGCTCCGGACAGGGGGCTTCACCCCTCCACTTT CASSSGQGASPLHF
TRBJ1-2 NA TRBD1 TRBV7-2 TGTGCCAGCAGTTCCGGGACAGACTATGGCTACACCTTC CASSSGTDYGYTF
TRBJ2-1 NA NA TRBV7-2 TGTGCCAGCAGCTCCCGGGACGGCTACAATGAGCAGTTCTTC CASSSRDGYNEQFF
TRBJ1-1 NA TRBD1 TRBV24-1 TGTGCCACCAGTGATTCAGGGGGGGCTTTCTTT CATSDSGGAFF
TRBJ2-1 NA TRBD1 TRBV6-1 TGTGCCAGCAGTGAAAGAGGGGGCAATTACAATGAGCAGTTCTTC CASSERGGNYNEQFF
TRBJ1-2 NA NA TRBV9 TGTGCCAGCAACAGTGGGAACAACCCGTATGGCTACACCTTC CASNSGNNPYGYTF
TRBJ1-2 NA NA TRBV7-9 TGTGCCAGCAGCTTAGGGGCACAGGGAGATGGCTACACCTTC CASSLGAQGDGYTF
TRBJ1-2 NA TRBD1 TRBV5-8 TGTGCCAGCAGCCGGAGACAGGGCAGAGGGTATGGCTACACCTTC CASSRRQGRGYGYTF
TRBJ2-1 NA NA TRBV18 TGTGCCAGCTCACCAAGCGGGACAGCCTTTTTTGATGAGCAGTTCTTC CASSPSGTAFFDEQFF
TRBJ1-1 few TRBD1 TRBV6-1 TGTGCCAGCAGTGTGTCCTTCACACAGGGGAGGAACACTGAAGCTTTCTTT CASSVSFTQGRNTEAFF
TRBJ2-7 NA TRBD1 TRBV5-1 TGCGCCAGCAGCTTGGAAGCCCGGCAGGGGGCATACGAGCAGTACTTC CASSLEARQGAYEQYF
TRBJ2-1 NA NA TRBV5-1 TGCGCCAGCCACTTCCAGGGAGGCAATGAGCAGTTCTTC CASHFQGGNEQFF
TRBJ1-2 NA NA TRBV28 TGTGCCAGCAGTTTATTTGAGATATCCTATGGCTACACCTTC CASSLFEISYGYTF
TRBJ1-6 NA TRBD1 TRBV4-3 TGCGCCAGCGGCGACAGGGGGCTCGATTCACCCCTCCACTTT CASGDRGLDSPLHF
TRBJ2-4 once NA TRBV21-1 TGTGCCAGCAGCAAGACAGGAGCCAAAAACATTCAGTACTTC CASSKTGAKNIQYF
TRBJ2-1 NA TRBD2 TRBV27 TGTGCCAGCAGTCGGGGGGGCGGTCACAATGAGCAGTTCTTC CASSRGGGHNEQFF
TRBJ2-1 once NA TRBV7-7 TGTGCCAGCAGCTTAGGGACGGGCAGAGGGGGGACGGAGCAGTTCTTC CASSLGTGRGGTEQFF
TRBJ1-6 NA NA TRBV4-1 TGCGCCAGCAGCCAGCAGGGACGGATTAATTCACCCCTCCACTTT CASSQQGRINSPLHF
TRBJ1-6 NA NA TRBV30 TGTGCCTGGGAGTTGAACTATAATTCACCCCTCCACTTT CAWELNYNSPLHF
TRBJ2-5 NA NA TRBV5-4 TGTGCCAGCAGCCCGGCTAGAGGGGAAGAGACCCAGTACTTC CASSPARGEETQYF
TRBJ1-1 NA NA TRBV6-1 TGTGCCAGCAGTGACAGGGCGAACACTGAAGCTTTCTTT CASSDRANTEAFF
TRBJ1-6 NA NA TRBV6-2/TRBV6-3 TGTGCCAGCAGTTTTGGGGGACCCCTCCACTTT CASSFGGPLHF
TRBJ1-2 NA NA TRBV10-3 TGTGCCATCAGTGAGGGGAGGGGCAATGGCTACACCTTC CAISEGRGNGYTF
TRBJ2-3 NA NA TRBV6-5 TGTGCCAGCAGTTACTCTCACCCTAGGACAGATACGCAGTATTTT CASSYSHPRTDTQYF
TRBJ2-5 NA NA TRBV24-1 TGTGCCACCAGTGATTTATCCGGGATGGAGACCCAGTACTTC CATSDLSGMETQYF
TRBJ1-3 NA TRBD1 TRBV6-2/TRBV6-3 TGTGCCAGCAGTTCCCTCGGGACAGACTCTGGAAACACCATATATTTT CASSSLGTDSGNTIYF
TRBJ2-4 NA NA TRBV7-2 TGTGCCAGCAGCTTAACGCCAGGGGAAAACATTCAGTACTTC CASSLTPGENIQYF
TRBJ1-2 NA NA TRBV6-5 TGTGCCAGCAGTTACGGCAGACGCGACTATGGCTACACCTTC CASSYGRRDYGYTF
TRBJ2-6 NA NA TRBV18 TGTGCCAGCTCGAGGGGGACACCCAATCCCCCTGGGGCCAACGTCCTGACTTTC CASSRGTPNPPGANVLTF
TRBJ2-5 NA TRBD2 TRBV7-8 TGTGCCAGCAGCTCTGGGACTAGCGGGGGCCAAGAGACCCAGTACTTC CASSSGTSGGQETQYF
TRBJ1-1 NA NA TRBV19 TGTGCCAGTAGTATGTGGCGGCAAAACACTGAAGCTTTCTTT CASSMWRQNTEAFF
TRBJ1-3 NA NA TRBV6-4 TGTGCCAGCAGGTCAAAGGGAAACTCTGGAAACACCATATATTTT CASRSKGNSGNTIYF
TRBJ1-1 NA NA TRBV7-2 TGTGCCAGCAGCTTGTCGGGGAACACTGAAGCTTTCTTT CASSLSGNTEAFF
TRBJ1-2 NA NA TRBV19 TGTGCCAGTAGTATAGATGGGGGTTCTCCCAACTATGGCTACACCTTC CASSIDGGSPNYGYTF
TRBJ1-1 NA TRBD1 TRBV5-4 TGTGCCAGCAGCCGGGACAGGGGCGGGACTGAAGCTTTCTTT CASSRDRGGTEAFF
TRBJ2-3 NA TRBD2 TRBV7-2 TGTGCCAGCAGCTCGGGACTAGCGATGAACACAGATACGCAGTATTTT CASSSGLAMNTDTQYF
TRBJ2-7 NA TRBD1 TRBV7-9 TGTGCCAGCAGTAAACCGGGACAGGGGGCCTACGAGCAGTACTTC CASSKPGQGAYEQYF
TRBJ1-2 NA TRBD1 TRBV19 TGTGCCAGTAGTCGAGACAGGGTTTCAAACTATGGCTACACCTTC CASSRDRVSNYGYTF
TRBJ2-5 NA NA TRBV30 TGTGCCTGGGAGAGGGGCGGGGAAGAGACCCAGTACTTC CAWERGGEETQYF
TRBJ2-3 NA TRBD1 TRBV7-9 TGTGCCAGCAGCTTATTAGGACAGGGCCCAGATACGCAGTATTTT CASSLLGQGPDTQYF
TRBJ1-2 NA TRBD1 TRBV6-4 TGTGCCAGCAGTCAGACAGGGGTGGGCTATGGCTACACCTTC CASSQTGVGYGYTF
TRBJ2-4 NA TRBD1 TRBV19 TGTGCCAGTAGTATAGTGGGACAGGGTCCGGACATTCAGTACTTC CASSIVGQGPDIQYF
TRBJ2-2 NA TRBD1 TRBV9 TGTGCCAGCAGCGTAGCCGCGGGTACAGGGGGGTGGACCGGGGAGCTGTTTTTT CASSVAAGTGGWTGELFF
TRBJ1-2 NA TRBD1 TRBV5-1 TGCGCCAGCAGCTCTGGGACAGGAGACTATGGCTACACCTTC CASSSGTGDYGYTF